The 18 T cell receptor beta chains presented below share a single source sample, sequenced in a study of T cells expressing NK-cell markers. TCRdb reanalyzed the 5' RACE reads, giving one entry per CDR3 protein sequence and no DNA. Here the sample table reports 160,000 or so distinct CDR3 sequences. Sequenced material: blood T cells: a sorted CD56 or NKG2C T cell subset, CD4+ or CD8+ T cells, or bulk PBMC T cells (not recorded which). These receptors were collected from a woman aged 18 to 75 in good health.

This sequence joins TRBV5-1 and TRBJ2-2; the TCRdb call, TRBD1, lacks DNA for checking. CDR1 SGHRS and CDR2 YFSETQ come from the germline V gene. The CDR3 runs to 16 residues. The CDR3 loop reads CASSLIGGAGTGELFF.

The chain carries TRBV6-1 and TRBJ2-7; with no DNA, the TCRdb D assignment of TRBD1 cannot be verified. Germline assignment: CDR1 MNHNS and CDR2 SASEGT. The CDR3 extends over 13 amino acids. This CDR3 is CASSRRGSYEQYF.

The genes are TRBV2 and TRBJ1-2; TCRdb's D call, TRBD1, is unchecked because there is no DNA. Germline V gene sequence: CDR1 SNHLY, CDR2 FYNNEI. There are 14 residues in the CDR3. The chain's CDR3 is CASGMHREASGYTF.

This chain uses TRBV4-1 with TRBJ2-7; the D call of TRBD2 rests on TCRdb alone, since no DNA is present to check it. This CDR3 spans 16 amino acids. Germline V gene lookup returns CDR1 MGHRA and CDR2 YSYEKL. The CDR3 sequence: CASSLRTSGRRVEQYF.

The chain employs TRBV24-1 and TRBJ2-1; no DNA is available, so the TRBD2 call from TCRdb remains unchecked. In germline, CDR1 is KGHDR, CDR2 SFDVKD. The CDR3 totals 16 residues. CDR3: CATSDRLAGIHNEQFF.

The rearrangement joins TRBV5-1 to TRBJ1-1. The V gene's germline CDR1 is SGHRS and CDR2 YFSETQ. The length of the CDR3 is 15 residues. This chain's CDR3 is CASSSASNSNTEAFF. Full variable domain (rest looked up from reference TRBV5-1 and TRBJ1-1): KAGVTQTPRYLIKTRGQQVTLSCSPISGHRSVSWYQQTPGQGLQFLFEYFSETQRNKGNFPGRFSGRQFSNSRSEMNVSTLELGDSALYLCASSSASNSNTEAFFGQGTRLTVV.

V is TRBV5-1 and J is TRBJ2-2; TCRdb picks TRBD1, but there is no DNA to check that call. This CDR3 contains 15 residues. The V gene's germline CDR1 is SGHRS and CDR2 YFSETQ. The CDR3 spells CASRKSTGDTGELFF.

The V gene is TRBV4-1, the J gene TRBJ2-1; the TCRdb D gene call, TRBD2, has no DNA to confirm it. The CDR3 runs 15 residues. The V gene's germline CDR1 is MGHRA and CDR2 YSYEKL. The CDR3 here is CASSHGRTSVHEQFF.

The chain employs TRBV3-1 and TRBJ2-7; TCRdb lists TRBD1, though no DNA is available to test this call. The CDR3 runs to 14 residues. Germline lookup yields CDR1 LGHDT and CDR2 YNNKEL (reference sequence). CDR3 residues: CASSPSYPPYEQYF.

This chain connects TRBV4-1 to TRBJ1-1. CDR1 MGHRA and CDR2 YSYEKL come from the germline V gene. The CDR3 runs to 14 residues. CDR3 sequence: CASSQGPRNTEAFF.

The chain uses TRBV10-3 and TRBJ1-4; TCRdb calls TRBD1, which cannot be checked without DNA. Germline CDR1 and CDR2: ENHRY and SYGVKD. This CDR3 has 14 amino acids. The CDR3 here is CASQESRTNEKLFF.

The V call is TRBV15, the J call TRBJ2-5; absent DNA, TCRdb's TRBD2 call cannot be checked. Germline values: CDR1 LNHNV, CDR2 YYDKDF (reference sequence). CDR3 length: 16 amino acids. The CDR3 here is CATSRAGRAFSETQYF.

CDR3 protein: CASSPVGAGNTIYF. This chain connects TRBV14 to TRBJ1-3; the D call of TRBD1 rests on TCRdb alone, since no DNA is present to check it. CDR3 length: 14 amino acids. Per germline, CDR1 SGHDN and CDR2 FVKESK.

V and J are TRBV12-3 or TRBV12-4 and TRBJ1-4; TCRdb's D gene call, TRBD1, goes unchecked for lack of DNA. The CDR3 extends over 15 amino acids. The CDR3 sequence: CASSPSRGFSEKLFF.

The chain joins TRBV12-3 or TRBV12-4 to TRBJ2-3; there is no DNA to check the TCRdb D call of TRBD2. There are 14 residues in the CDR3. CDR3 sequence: CASSLMEGSDTQYF.

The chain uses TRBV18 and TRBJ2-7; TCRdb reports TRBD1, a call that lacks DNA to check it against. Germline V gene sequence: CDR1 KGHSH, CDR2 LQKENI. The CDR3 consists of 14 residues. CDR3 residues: CASSITDRDYEQYF.

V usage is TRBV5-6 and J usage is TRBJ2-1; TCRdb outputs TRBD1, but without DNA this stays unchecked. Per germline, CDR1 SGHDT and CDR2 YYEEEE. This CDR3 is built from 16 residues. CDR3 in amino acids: CASSLDRGERYNEQFF.

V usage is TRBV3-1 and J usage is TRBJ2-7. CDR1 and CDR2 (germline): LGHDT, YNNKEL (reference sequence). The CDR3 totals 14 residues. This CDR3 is CASSQQRNSYEQYF.